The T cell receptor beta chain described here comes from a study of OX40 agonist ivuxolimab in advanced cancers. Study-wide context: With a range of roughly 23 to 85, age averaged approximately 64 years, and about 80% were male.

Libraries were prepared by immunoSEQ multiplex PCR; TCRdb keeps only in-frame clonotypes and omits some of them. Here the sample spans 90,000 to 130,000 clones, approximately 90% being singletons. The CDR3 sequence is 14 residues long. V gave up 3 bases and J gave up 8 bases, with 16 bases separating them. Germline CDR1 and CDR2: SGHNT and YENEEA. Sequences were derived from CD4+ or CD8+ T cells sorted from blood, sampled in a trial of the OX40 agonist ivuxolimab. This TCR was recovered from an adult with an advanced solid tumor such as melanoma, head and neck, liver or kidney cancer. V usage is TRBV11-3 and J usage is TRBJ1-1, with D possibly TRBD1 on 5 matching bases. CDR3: CASSFDRDGSEAFF. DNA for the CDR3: TGTGCCAGCAGCTTCGACCGGGACGGGAGCGAAGCTTTCTTT. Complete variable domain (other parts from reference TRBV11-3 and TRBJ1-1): EAGVVQSPRYKIIEKKQPVAFWCNPISGHNTLYWYLQNLGQGPELLIRYENEEAVDDSQLPKDRFSAERLKGVDSTLKIQPAELGDSAVYLCASSFDRDGSEAFFGQGTRLTVV.